These 18 T cell receptor beta chains were sequenced from one sample in a study of blood T cell repertoires in COVID-19. Using immunoSEQ multiplex PCR, the repertoire was profiled, and TCRdb retains in-frame clones only, with some absent. The table lists 190,000 or so clones, approximately 82% of them singletons, with roughly 6.9% in the top ten. Sequences were obtained from peripheral blood. The origin of the receptors is a human donor with acute or convalescent COVID-19. The donor label of this sample is uncertain.

This clone occurred once. The CDR3 here is CASRPGTHTGELFF. CDR3 in DNA: TGTGCCAGCAGACCGGGAACCCACACCGGGGAGCTGTTTTTT. This chain joins TRBV28 and TRBJ2-2; D perhaps matches TRBD2 (5 bases). Germline CDR1 is MDHEN and CDR2 is SYDVKM. This CDR3 region has 14 residues. The germline V and J ends were trimmed by 6 bases and 3 bases, with 11 bases remaining between them.

This chain joins TRBV12-3 or TRBV12-4 and TRBJ1-5; D not certain. This CDR3 region has 13 residues. V dropped 6 bases and J dropped 2 bases, with 8 bases sitting between them. CDR3 region: CASRLIGNQPQHF. The CDR3 coding sequence is TGTGCCAGCAGGTTAATCGGCAATCAGCCCCAGCATTTT.

This clone was counted a single time. The CDR3 coding sequence is TGTGCCAGCAGCGTCAGGCCGAACACTGAAGCTTTCTTT. It specifies CASSVRPNTEAFF. The chain combines TRBV11-2 with TRBJ1-1; D uncertain. The germline V gene has CDR1 SGHAT and CDR2 FQNNGV. V was pared by 5 bases and J by 1 base, with 8 bases between. This CDR3 is built from 13 residues.

This clone was seen only once. This chain joins TRBV6-1 and TRBJ2-7; the match to TRBD2 covers 7 bases. Germline CDR1 is MNHNS and CDR2 is SASEGT. The ends lost 2 bases at V and 6 bases at J; junction bases unmatched: 13. This CDR3 contains 16 residues. The CDR3 spells CASSERGLVGFSEQYF. DNA for the CDR3: TGTGCCAGCAGTGAACGAGGACTAGTGGGTTTCTCCGAGCAGTACTTC.

This clone was recorded only once. The CDR3 DNA reads TGTGCCAGCAGGCCCCCGGGCGGGAGTTCCTACGAGCAGTACTTC. It specifies CASRPPGGSSYEQYF. The chain joins TRBV6-6 to TRBJ2-7; TRBD2 matches at 7 bases. J was trimmed by 1 base and V by 6 bases; bases with no gene match: 9. The CDR3 extends over 15 amino acids. Germline-derived CDR1 and CDR2 are MNHNY and SVGAGI (reference sequence).

The chain couples TRBV6-2 or TRBV6-3 to TRBJ1-5, with D tentatively TRBD1 (6 bases). Trimming shortened V by 6 bases and J by 3 bases, and 15 bases separated the two germline ends. Germline V lookup: CDR1 MNHEY, CDR2 SVGEGT. The CDR3 is made up of 15 amino acids. The CDR3 reads CASSMGRGHNQPQHF. CDR3 bases: TGTGCCAGCAGCATGGGTAGGGGACACAATCAGCCCCAGCATTTT.

The rearrangement joins TRBV10-3 to TRBJ1-2, with a tentative D call TRBD1 (5 bases). Trimming stripped 3 bases from V and 4 bases from J, with 9 bases between. There are 13 residues in the CDR3. CDR1 ENHRY and CDR2 SYGVKD come from the germline V gene. CDR3 region: CAISDGGTYGYTF. CDR3 DNA sequence: TGTGCCATCAGTGATGGGGGGACCTATGGCTACACCTTC.

This rearrangement joins TRBV28 to TRBJ2-7; 8 positions match TRBD1. Germline V gene lookup returns CDR1 MDHEN and CDR2 SYDVKM. V lost 7 bases and J lost 3; bases outside the gene matches: 8. This CDR3 has 14 residues. Here the CDR3 DNA reads TGTGCCAGCAAGGGGACAGGCGACTTCTACGAGCAGTACTTC. It encodes CASKGTGDFYEQYF. Full variable domain (outside the CDR3, taken from reference TRBV28 and TRBJ2-7): DVKVTQSSRYLVKRTGEKVFLECVQDMDHENMFWYRQDPGLGLRLIYFSYDVKMKEKGDIPEGYSVSREKKERFSLILESASTNQTSMYLCASKGTGDFYEQYFGPGTRLTVT.

This clone came up once. The chain links TRBV4-3 to TRBJ2-4, with 7 bases identical to TRBD2. The junction had 8 bases not matched to a gene; V was cut back by 0 bases and J by 0 bases. The CDR3 has 18 residues. Germline CDR1 LGHNA, CDR2 YSLEER. The CDR3 DNA is TGCGCCAGCAGCCAAGATAACGGCGGGAGCTTAGCCAAAAACATTCAGTACTTC. Its translation: CASSQDNGGSLAKNIQYF.

This chain uses TRBV28 with TRBJ2-2, with 9 bases that match TRBD1. V shed 2 bases, J shed 5 bases, and the junction held 3 bases outside the gene matches. Per germline, CDR1 MDHEN and CDR2 SYDVKM. The CDR3 is 15 residues long. The CDR3 here is CASSLIGQGTGELFF. The CDR3 DNA follows: TGTGCCAGCAGTTTAATAGGACAGGGGACCGGGGAGCTGTTTTTT.

The chain uses TRBV27 and TRBJ1-5; no definite D call. Germline V lookup: CDR1 MNHEY, CDR2 SMNVEV (reference sequence). The CDR3 length is 14 residues. The ends were cut back, 0 bases at V and 4 bases at J, with 7 bases in the middle. The CDR3 reads CASSLSVRNQPQHF. CDR3 DNA sequence: TGTGCCAGCAGTTTATCAGTTCGGAATCAGCCCCAGCATTTT.

This rearrangement joins TRBV3-1 (or the pseudogene TRBV3-2) to TRBJ1-1; TRBD1 might be the D (6 bases). The germline CDR1 and CDR2 sequences are LGHDT and YNNKEL (reference sequence). The V gene lost 0 bases and the J gene lost 6 bases, with 14 bases spanning the gap. The length of the CDR3 is 15 residues. The CDR3 spells CASSQDWLAGAEAFF. The CDR3 DNA is TGTGCCAGCAGCCAAGATTGGTTGGCAGGGGCTGAAGCTTTCTTT.

The CDR3 DNA follows: TGTGCCAGCAGGAGGACAGCTCTCACCGGGGAGCTGTTTTTT. This codes for CASRRTALTGELFF. The chain is built from TRBV27 and TRBJ2-2; D may be TRBD1 (6 bases). The CDR3 is made up of 14 amino acids. Germline V lookup: CDR1 MNHEY, CDR2 SMNVEV (reference sequence). With 6 bases removed from V and 4 bases from J, the gap between germline ends came to 12 bases.

V gene TRBV21-1 combines with J gene TRBJ1-5; TRBD1, as called in the table, went unchecked against the DNA. TRBV21-1 is assigned pseudogene status. CDR3 length equals 18 residues. The CDR3 region has the DNA TGTGCCAGCAGCAAAGCTCGTTGGACAGGCCACAGCAATCAGCCCCAGCATTTT. Translating it yields CASSKARWTGHSNQPQHF.

The rearrangement uses TRBV15 and TRBJ1-4, with D uncertain. There are 14 residues in the CDR3. Germline V gene sequence: CDR1 LNHNV, CDR2 YYDKDF (reference sequence). V lost 0 bases and J lost 8, with 10 bases in between. The CDR3, as DNA: TGTGCCACCAGCAGAGACAGGTTGCAAGAAAAACTGTTTTTT. Its translation is CATSRDRLQEKLFF.

The chain links TRBV5-4 to TRBJ2-3; D may be TRBD2 (5 bases). The CDR3 is made up of 14 amino acids. The germline V gene has CDR1 SGHNT and CDR2 YYREEE (reference sequence). The V gene lost 4 bases and the J gene lost 1 base, with 10 bases spanning the gap. The CDR3: CASSPELGTDTQYF. The CDR3 nucleotides read TGTGCCAGCAGCCCGGAACTAGGCACAGATACGCAGTATTTT.

The rearrangement joins TRBV4-3 to TRBJ2-2; 8 nucleotides line up with TRBD1. V trimming: 0 bases; J trimming: 1 base; junction bases outside the gene matches: 4. The CDR3 is 17 residues long. Germline CDR1 is LGHNA and CDR2 is YSLEER. CDR3 bases: TGCGCCAGCAGCCAAGATACCGGGACAGGGAACACCGGGGAGCTGTTTTTT. Amino acids: CASSQDTGTGNTGELFF.

This sequence joins TRBV7-9 and TRBJ1-2; a weak D match, TRBD1 (6 bases). The CDR3 consists of 15 residues. Looked up from germline, CDR1 is SEHNR and CDR2 is FQNEAQ (reference sequence). V was trimmed by 2 bases and J by 1 base, leaving 11 bases between them. The CDR3 is CASSLRAGVNYGYTF. For the CDR3, the DNA is TGTGCCAGCAGCTTACGCGCAGGGGTTAACTATGGCTACACCTTC.